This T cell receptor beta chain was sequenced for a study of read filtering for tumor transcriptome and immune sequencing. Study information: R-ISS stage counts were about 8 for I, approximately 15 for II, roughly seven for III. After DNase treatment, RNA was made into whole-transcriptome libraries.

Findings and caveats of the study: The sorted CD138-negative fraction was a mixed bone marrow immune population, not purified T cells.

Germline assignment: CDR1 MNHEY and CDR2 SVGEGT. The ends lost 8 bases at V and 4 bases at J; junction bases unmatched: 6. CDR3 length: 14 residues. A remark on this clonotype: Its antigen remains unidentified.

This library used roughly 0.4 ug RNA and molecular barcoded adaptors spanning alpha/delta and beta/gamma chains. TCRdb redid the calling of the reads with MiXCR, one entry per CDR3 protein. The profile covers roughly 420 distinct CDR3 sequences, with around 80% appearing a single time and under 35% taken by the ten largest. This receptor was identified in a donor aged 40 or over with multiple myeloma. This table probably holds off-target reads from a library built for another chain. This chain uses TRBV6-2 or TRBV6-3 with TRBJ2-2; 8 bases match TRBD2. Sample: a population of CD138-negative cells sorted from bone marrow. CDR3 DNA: TGTGCCAGCGGAGCGGGAGATACCACCGGGGAGCTGTTTTTT. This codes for CASGAGDTTGELFF.